This passage covers 30 T cell receptor beta chains from one sample sequenced in a study of T-cell memory formation after mild COVID-19. MiXCR, applied by TCRdb to the 5' RACE reads, yields one record per CDR3 protein. The data show 250,000 to 300,000 distinct CDR3 sequences, around 16% seen once. Sequences were obtained from PBMCs or a T cell subset sorted from them (not recorded which). All receptors come from a young man who had mild COVID-19 (a few samples of this study predate the infection). Cell type and time point are not known.

V usage is TRBV2 and J usage is TRBJ2-3; D is tentatively TRBD1 or TRBD2 (5 bases each). The germline V gene encodes CDR1 SNHLY and CDR2 FYNNEI. V lost 4 bases, J lost 4 bases, and 15 bases lay in between. The CDR3 runs 15 residues. The CDR3 spells CASSVRGSTPDTQYF. The CDR3 DNA reads as TGTGCCAGCAGTGTTCGGGGCTCGACCCCAGATACGCAGTATTTT. Looking up the rest from reference TRBV2 and TRBJ2-3 gives the full variable domain: EPEVTQTPSHQVTQMGQEVILRCVPISNHLYFYWYRQILGQKVEFLVSFYNNEISEKSEIFDDQFSVERPDGSNFTLKIRSTKLEDSAMYFCASSVRGSTPDTQYFGPGTRLTVL.

The gene calls are TRBV7-3 and TRBJ1-2; D call uncertain. Germline V gene data show CDR1 as SGHTA and CDR2 as FQGTGA. CDR3 length equals 14 residues. Trimming stripped 3 bases from V and 0 bases from J, with 8 bases between. CDR3 in DNA: TGTGCCAGCAGCTTCGACCGCTCTAACTATGGCTACACCTTC. Encoded protein: CASSFDRSNYGYTF.

The sample holds many counts of this clonotype. V usage is TRBV25-1 and J usage is TRBJ2-1, with no clear D. Germline-derived CDR1 and CDR2 are MGHDK and SYGVNS. V gave up 4 bases and J gave up 6 bases, with 4 bases separating them. The CDR3 runs 11 residues. The CDR3 region has the DNA TGTGCCAGCAGTGGGGCCAATGAGCAGTTCTTC. Translating it yields CASSGANEQFF.

In its sample, this clonotype was seen a few times. The chain employs TRBV29-1 and TRBJ2-3, with 10 nucleotides matching TRBD2. Germline trimming cut 8 bases from V and 4 bases from J; bases unmatched to any gene: 3. From germline, CDR1 is SQVTM and CDR2 ANQGSEA. The CDR3 loop spans 12 amino acids. The CDR3 is CSLSGGPDTQYF. The CDR3, as DNA: TGCAGCCTTAGCGGGGGGCCAGATACGCAGTATTTT.

This clonotype appeared a few times. V usage is TRBV5-1 and J usage is TRBJ2-3, with 15 nucleotides matching TRBD2. With 4 bases clipped from V and 0 bases from J, the junction kept 9 bases outside the gene matches. The CDR3 spans 19 residues. From germline, CDR1 is SGHRS and CDR2 YFSETQ. CDR3 nucleotides: TGCGCCAGCAGCCTAGGGACTAGCGGGGGGTTTACTAGCACAGATACGCAGTATTTT. Translation gives CASSLGTSGGFTSTDTQYF.

This chain connects TRBV12-3 or TRBV12-4 to TRBJ2-7, with TRBD1 matching 10 bases. This CDR3 contains 14 residues. With 4 bases clipped from V and 7 bases from J, the junction kept 7 bases outside the gene matches. This chain's CDR3 is CASSSGQGVLEQYF. In DNA form, the CDR3 reads TGTGCCAGCAGTTCAGGACAGGGGGTTCTTGAGCAGTACTTC.

The rearrangement joins TRBV28 to TRBJ1-5, with D possibly matching TRBD1 (5 bases). The germline gives CDR1 MDHEN, CDR2 SYDVKM. The length of the CDR3 is 16 residues. Trimming removed 2 bases at V and 6 bases at J, with 17 bases between. The CDR3 DNA sequence: TGTGCCAGCAGTTTAGGACGGGGCTCTAGGAGTCAGCCCCAGCATTTT. Amino acid sequence: CASSLGRGSRSQPQHF.

This clonotype was found a few times. The V and J genes are TRBV7-2 and TRBJ2-2; TRBD1 might be the D (6 bases). Germline CDR1 reads SGHTA; CDR2 reads FQGNSA. V was trimmed by 5 bases and J by 4 bases, leaving 17 bases between them. The CDR3 is made up of 16 amino acids. CDR3 sequence: CASSPRRTASTGELFF. The CDR3 coding sequence is TGTGCCAGCAGCCCGAGGCGGACAGCAAGCACCGGGGAGCTGTTTTTT.

The V call is TRBV28, the J call TRBJ1-5; D is undetermined. The CDR3 loop spans 14 amino acids. Germline assignment: CDR1 MDHEN and CDR2 SYDVKM. The V gene lost 3 bases and the J gene lost 5 bases, with 11 bases spanning the gap. The CDR3 sequence: CASSLDGEHQPQHF. CDR3 DNA: TGTGCCAGCAGTTTGGATGGGGAGCATCAGCCCCAGCATTTT.

The gene calls are TRBV5-1 and TRBJ1-2; 9 nucleotides match TRBD1. The CDR3 is 15 residues long. Germline V CDR1 and CDR2: SGHRS, YFSETQ. V was pared by 3 bases and J by 6 bases, with 9 bases of the junction left unmatched. The CDR3 DNA is TGCGCCAGCAGCTACCGACAGGGGGATATTGATGGCTACACCTTC. Translation: CASSYRQGDIDGYTF. Looking up the rest from reference TRBV5-1 and TRBJ1-2 gives the full variable domain: KAGVTQTPRYLIKTRGQQVTLSCSPISGHRSVSWYQQTPGQGLQFLFEYFSETQRNKGNFPGRFSGRQFSNSRSEMNVSTLELGDSALYLCASSYRQGDIDGYTFGSGTRLTVV.

The table lists this clonotype with a few counts. The chain couples TRBV6-5 to TRBJ1-2; D remains ambiguous. Trimming pared 2 bases from V and 4 bases from J, leaving 11 bases between. Germline lookup yields CDR1 MNHEY and CDR2 SVGAGI. The CDR3 length is 14 residues. CDR3 protein: CASSYSKTSYGYTF. CDR3 DNA sequence: TGTGCCAGCAGTTACAGTAAAACGAGCTATGGCTACACCTTC.

The chain links TRBV10-3 to TRBJ1-1; 9 bases map to TRBD1. Germline CDR1 and CDR2: ENHRY and SYGVKD. This CDR3 region has 14 residues. Losses at the gene ends were 3 bases for V and 4 bases for J; bases not matched to a gene: 3. CDR3: CAISEQGASTEAFF. CDR3 DNA: TGTGCCATCAGTGAACAGGGGGCGAGCACTGAAGCTTTCTTT.

The chain recombines TRBV7-2 with TRBJ1-1; D unclear. This CDR3 is 14 amino acids long. The V end was cut by 7 bases, the J end by 2 bases, with 14 bases between. Germline CDR1 reads SGHTA; CDR2 reads FQGNSA. DNA for the CDR3: TGTGCCAGCACCCTACTATCGCGCAACACTGAAGCTTTCTTT. Amino acid sequence: CASTLLSRNTEAFF.

This clonotype came up a few times. This chain joins TRBV7-2 and TRBJ1-5, with TRBD1 as a possible D gene (6 bases). Germline values: CDR1 SGHTA, CDR2 FQGNSA. The V gene lost 6 bases and the J gene lost 5 bases, with 11 bases spanning the gap. This CDR3 has 13 amino acids. The CDR3 nucleotides read TGTGCCAGCAGTAACAGGGCAGATCAGCCCCAGCATTTT. As protein: CASSNRADQPQHF.

This clonotype was detected only a few times. V usage is TRBV5-1 and J usage is TRBJ2-7, with a possible D match to TRBD2 (7 bases). V shed 4 bases and J shed 6 bases, with 14 bases lying between them. From germline, CDR1 is SGHRS and CDR2 YFSETQ. This CDR3 has 13 residues. The CDR3 DNA reads TGCGCCAGCAGCGGGACGGGGGGCAGCGAGCAGTACGTC. It translates to CASSGTGGSEQYV.

The J gene is TRBJ2-1, the V gene TRBV3-1, with 10 positions matching TRBD2. Germline assignment: CDR1 LGHDT and CDR2 YNNKEL (reference sequence). This CDR3 has 15 amino acids. The V and J ends lost 6 bases and 7 bases, in that order; junction bases with no gene match: 9. CDR3 DNA: TGTGCCAGCAGTCTACCTAGCGGGGGTAAGAATGAGCAGTTCTTC. As protein: CASSLPSGGKNEQFF.

The chain carries TRBV6-1 and TRBJ1-2; D unresolved. Germline V gene data show CDR1 as MNHNS and CDR2 as SASEGT. There are 14 residues in the CDR3. V shed 7 bases and J shed 2 bases, with 14 bases lying between them. CDR3 region: CASNDPGENYGYTF. CDR3 nucleotide sequence: TGTGCCAGCAACGATCCCGGCGAGAACTATGGCTACACCTTC.

The table lists this clonotype with a few counts. The chain joins TRBV7-3 to TRBJ2-1; 7 positions match TRBD1. CDR3 length: 14 residues. Trimming cost V 0 bases and J 8 bases; bases outside gene matches: 4. The V gene's germline CDR1 is SGHTA and CDR2 FQGTGA. The chain's CDR3 is CASSLTGQMDEQFF. CDR3 bases: TGTGCCAGCAGCTTAACGGGACAGATGGATGAGCAGTTCTTC.

This sequence joins TRBV7-9 and TRBJ2-7; perhaps TRBD1 as D (6 bases). V lost 5 bases and J lost 3, with 17 bases in between. This CDR3 contains 15 residues. Germline lookup yields CDR1 SEHNR and CDR2 FQNEAQ (reference sequence). The CDR3 here is CASSPMTGLIYEQYF. The CDR3 DNA reads TGTGCCAGCAGCCCAATGACAGGACTGATCTACGAGCAGTACTTC.

The chain carries TRBV10-3 and TRBJ2-5, with 9 bases that match TRBD2. This CDR3 spans 17 amino acids. The germline gives CDR1 ENHRY, CDR2 SYGVKD. V gave up 3 bases and J gave up 2 bases; unmatched junction bases: 10. CDR3 sequence: CAISDYSEGLAQETQYF. CDR3 DNA sequence: TGTGCCATCAGTGATTATTCGGAAGGACTAGCGCAAGAGACCCAGTACTTC.

The chain joins TRBV11-2 to TRBJ2-1, with D unclear. The germline V gene encodes CDR1 SGHAT and CDR2 FQNNGV. The CDR3 sequence is 13 residues long. The V end lost 0 bases, the J end lost 6 bases, and 6 bases lay between the germline ends. CDR3 coding DNA: TGTGCCAGCAGCTTAGAGGGATCCAATGAGCAGTTCTTC. Translation: CASSLEGSNEQFF. Based on the CDR3 plus reference TRBV11-2 and TRBJ2-1, the full variable domain is EAGVAQSPRYKIIEKRQSVAFWCNPISGHATLYWYQQILGQGPKLLIQFQNNGVVDDSQLPKDRFSAERLKGVDSTLKIQPAKLEDSAVYLCASSLEGSNEQFFGPGTRLTVL.

In its sample, this clonotype was seen a few times. V gene TRBV4-3 combines with J gene TRBJ1-5; D gene unclear. V lost 0 bases, J lost 4 bases, and 10 bases lay in between. The V gene's germline CDR1 is LGHNA and CDR2 YSLEER. This CDR3 has 15 amino acids. The DNA for the CDR3 is TGCGCCAGCAGCCAAGAATGGCAGGAGAATCAGCCCCAGCATTTT. It is translated as CASSQEWQENQPQHF.

This clonotype has a handful of counts. The chain has TRBV6-6 and TRBJ1-2; tentative D call: TRBD1 (6 bases). V was trimmed by 4 bases and J by 4 bases, leaving 16 bases between them. From germline, CDR1 is MNHNY and CDR2 SVGAGI (reference sequence). CDR3 length: 15 amino acids. The CDR3 is CASSLRTEITYGYTF. The CDR3 region has the DNA TGTGCCAGCAGTTTACGGACAGAGATCACCTATGGCTACACCTTC.

This clonotype showed up just once. This chain uses TRBV4-1 with TRBJ1-1; D gene uncertain. V lost 1 base, J lost 7 bases, and 4 bases lay in between. The germline V gene encodes CDR1 MGHRA and CDR2 YSYEKL. This CDR3 contains 11 residues. CDR3 nucleotide sequence: TGCGCCAGCAGCCAAGGAGTTGAAGCTTTCTTT. Residues: CASSQGVEAFF.

This clonotype was picked up a small number of times. V is TRBV29-1 and J is TRBJ1-2, with D perhaps matching TRBD1 (6 bases). Germline V gene lookup returns CDR1 SQVTM and CDR2 ANQGSEA. V lost 4 bases, J lost 8 bases, and 11 bases lay in between. The CDR3 length is 11 residues. The CDR3 reads CSVVGAAGYTF. The CDR3 nucleotides read TGCAGCGTTGTGGGGGCCGCCGGCTACACCTTC. The full variable domain, rest sourced from reference TRBV29-1 and TRBJ1-2, is SAVISQKPSRDICQRGTSLTIQCQVDSQVTMMFWYRQQPGQSLTLIATANQGSEATYESGFVIDKFPISRPNLTFSTLTVSNMSPEDSSIYLCSVVGAAGYTFGSGTRLTVV.

The CDR3 reads CASSIQGREYNEQFF. The DNA for the CDR3 is TGCGCCAGCAGCATACAGGGTAGGGAGTACAATGAGCAGTTCTTC. The genes are TRBV5-1 and TRBJ2-1, with D possibly being TRBD1 (6 bases). The CDR3 is made up of 15 amino acids. Trimming removed 4 bases at V and 4 bases at J, with 15 bases between. In germline, CDR1 is SGHRS, CDR2 YFSETQ. Looking up the rest from reference TRBV5-1 and TRBJ2-1 gives the full variable domain: KAGVTQTPRYLIKTRGQQVTLSCSPISGHRSVSWYQQTPGQGLQFLFEYFSETQRNKGNFPGRFSGRQFSNSRSEMNVSTLELGDSALYLCASSIQGREYNEQFFGPGTRLTVL.

This clonotype occurred many times. The chain has TRBV6-5 and TRBJ2-2; 8 bases match TRBD1. The CDR3 covers 14 residues. Germline values: CDR1 MNHEY, CDR2 SVGAGI. With V trimmed by 6 bases and J by 5 bases, 5 bases remained unmatched. The CDR3 protein is CASRKTGGTGELFF. The CDR3 nucleotides read TGTGCCAGCAGAAAAACAGGGGGAACCGGGGAGCTGTTTTTT.

This clonotype has just a few counts. The gene calls are TRBV4-1 and TRBJ2-2, with D tentatively TRBD1 or TRBD2 (5 bases each). CDR3 size: 17 residues. V was cut by 2 bases and J by 3 bases, with 16 bases left in between. Germline CDR1 reads MGHRA; CDR2 reads YSYEKL. The CDR3 loop is CASSQPYGTEDTGELFF. CDR3 sequence (DNA): TGCGCCAGCAGCCAACCGTACGGGACGGAAGACACCGGGGAGCTGTTTTTT.

The rearrangement uses TRBV28 and TRBJ2-1; tentatively, D is TRBD1 or TRBD2 (6 bases each). Germline values: CDR1 MDHEN, CDR2 SYDVKM. The CDR3 has 15 residues. Trimming removed 1 base from V and 7 bases from J, with 14 bases in between. The CDR3: CASSLYGTSGNEQFF. The CDR3 DNA follows: TGTGCCAGCAGTTTATACGGGACAAGCGGGAATGAGCAGTTCTTC.

The V gene is TRBV11-2, the J gene TRBJ2-2; maybe TRBD1 (5 bases). The CDR3 spans 16 residues. The germline V gene has CDR1 SGHAT and CDR2 FQNNGV. V was clipped by 1 base and J by 2 bases, with 11 bases between them. The CDR3 region has the DNA TGTGCCAGCAGCTTAGTCTCCAGGGTTAACACCGGGGAGCTGTTTTTT. As protein: CASSLVSRVNTGELFF.